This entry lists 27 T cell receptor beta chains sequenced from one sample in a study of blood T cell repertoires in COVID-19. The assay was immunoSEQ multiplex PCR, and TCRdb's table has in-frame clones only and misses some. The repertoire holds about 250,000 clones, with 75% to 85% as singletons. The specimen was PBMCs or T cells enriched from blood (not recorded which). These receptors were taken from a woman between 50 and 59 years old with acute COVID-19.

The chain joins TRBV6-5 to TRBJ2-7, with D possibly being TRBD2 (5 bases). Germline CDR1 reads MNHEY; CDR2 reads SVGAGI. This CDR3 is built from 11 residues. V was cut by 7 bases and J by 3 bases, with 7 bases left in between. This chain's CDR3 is CASMGSYEQYF. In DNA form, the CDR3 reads TGTGCCAGCATGGGGAGCTACGAGCAGTACTTC.

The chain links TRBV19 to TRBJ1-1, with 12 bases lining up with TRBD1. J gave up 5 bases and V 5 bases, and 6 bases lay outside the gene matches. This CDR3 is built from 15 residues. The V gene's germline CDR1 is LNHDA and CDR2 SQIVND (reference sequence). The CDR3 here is CASSAGTGGRTEAFF. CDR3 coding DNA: TGTGCCAGTAGTGCCGGGACAGGGGGCCGGACTGAAGCTTTCTTT.

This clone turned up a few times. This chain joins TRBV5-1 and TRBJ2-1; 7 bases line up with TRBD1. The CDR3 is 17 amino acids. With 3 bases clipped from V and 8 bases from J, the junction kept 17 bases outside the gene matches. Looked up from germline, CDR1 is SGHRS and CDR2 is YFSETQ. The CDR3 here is CASSSRTGTPRVDEQFF. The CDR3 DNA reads TGCGCCAGCAGCTCCCGGACAGGAACCCCTCGAGTAGATGAGCAGTTCTTC.

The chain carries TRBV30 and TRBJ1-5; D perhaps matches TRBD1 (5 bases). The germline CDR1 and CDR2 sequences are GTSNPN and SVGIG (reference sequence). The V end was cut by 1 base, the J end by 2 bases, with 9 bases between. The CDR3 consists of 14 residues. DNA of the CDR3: TGTGCCTGGAGTGGGGACTTGGGCAATCAGCCCCAGCATTTT. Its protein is CAWSGDLGNQPQHF.

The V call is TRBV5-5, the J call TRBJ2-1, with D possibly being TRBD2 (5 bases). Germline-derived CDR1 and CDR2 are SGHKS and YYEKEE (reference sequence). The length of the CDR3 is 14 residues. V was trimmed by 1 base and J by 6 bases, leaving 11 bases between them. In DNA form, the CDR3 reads TGTGCCAGCAGCTTGAGAGGTCTAGCCAATGAGCAGTTCTTC. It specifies CASSLRGLANEQFF. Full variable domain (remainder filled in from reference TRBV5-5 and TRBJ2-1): DAGVTQSPTHLIKTRGQQVTLRCSPISGHKSVSWYQQVLGQGPQFIFQYYEKEERGRGNFPDRFSARQFPNYSSELNVNALLLGDSALYLCASSLRGLANEQFFGPGTRLTVL.

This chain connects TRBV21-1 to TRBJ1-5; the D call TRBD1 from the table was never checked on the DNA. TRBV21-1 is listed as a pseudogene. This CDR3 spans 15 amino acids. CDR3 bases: TGTGCCACCGCGGGACAGGGGGACGGCAATCAGCCCCAGCATTTT. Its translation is CATAGQGDGNQPQHF.

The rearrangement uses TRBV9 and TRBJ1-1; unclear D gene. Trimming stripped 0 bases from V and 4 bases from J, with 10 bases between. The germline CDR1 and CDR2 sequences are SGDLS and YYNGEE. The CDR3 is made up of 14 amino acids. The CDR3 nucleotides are TGTGCCAGCAGCGTAGACCCGTCGAGCACTGAAGCTTTCTTT. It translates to CASSVDPSSTEAFF.

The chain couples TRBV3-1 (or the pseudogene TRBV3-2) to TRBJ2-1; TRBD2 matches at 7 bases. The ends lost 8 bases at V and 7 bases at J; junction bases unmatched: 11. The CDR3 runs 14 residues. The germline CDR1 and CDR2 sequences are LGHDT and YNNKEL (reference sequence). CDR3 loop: CASGWGGTENEQFF. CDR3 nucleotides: TGTGCCAGCGGATGGGGGGGGACGGAAAATGAGCAGTTCTTC.

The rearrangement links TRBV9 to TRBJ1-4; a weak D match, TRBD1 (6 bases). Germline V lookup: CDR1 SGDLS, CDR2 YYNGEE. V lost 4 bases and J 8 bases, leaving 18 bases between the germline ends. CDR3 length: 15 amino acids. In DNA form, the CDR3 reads TGTGCCAGCAGCCAATCATCAGGGGCTGGGGAAAAACTGTTTTTT. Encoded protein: CASSQSSGAGEKLFF.

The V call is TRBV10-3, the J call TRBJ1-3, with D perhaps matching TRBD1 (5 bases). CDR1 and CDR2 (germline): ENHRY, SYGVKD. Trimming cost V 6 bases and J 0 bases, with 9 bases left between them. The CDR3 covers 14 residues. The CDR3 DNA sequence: TGTGCCATCAGATTGACAGACTCTGGAAACACCATATATTTT. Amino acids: CAIRLTDSGNTIYF.

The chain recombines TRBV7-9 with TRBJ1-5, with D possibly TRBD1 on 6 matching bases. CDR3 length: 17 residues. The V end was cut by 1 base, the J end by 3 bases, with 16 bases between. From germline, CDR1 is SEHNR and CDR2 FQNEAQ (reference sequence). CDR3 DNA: TGTGCCAGCAGCTTAGGAACCGGGGACACTCACAATCAGCCCCAGCATTTT. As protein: CASSLGTGDTHNQPQHF.

The CDR3 loop reads CASSPGDFNEQFF. The CDR3 DNA is TGTGCCAGCTCACCAGGAGATTTCAATGAGCAGTTCTTC. This sequence joins TRBV18 and TRBJ2-1; no definite D call. The germline CDR1 and CDR2 sequences are KGHSH and LQKENI. The CDR3 contains 13 residues. Trimming left V 2 bases short and J 6 bases short, with 8 bases between.

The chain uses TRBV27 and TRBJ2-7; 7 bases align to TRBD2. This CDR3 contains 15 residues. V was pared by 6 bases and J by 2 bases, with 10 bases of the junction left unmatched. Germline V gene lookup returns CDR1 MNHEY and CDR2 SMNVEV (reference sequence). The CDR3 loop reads CASRLGRGAPYEQYF. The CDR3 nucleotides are TGTGCCAGCAGGCTGGGGAGGGGAGCGCCCTACGAGCAGTACTTC.

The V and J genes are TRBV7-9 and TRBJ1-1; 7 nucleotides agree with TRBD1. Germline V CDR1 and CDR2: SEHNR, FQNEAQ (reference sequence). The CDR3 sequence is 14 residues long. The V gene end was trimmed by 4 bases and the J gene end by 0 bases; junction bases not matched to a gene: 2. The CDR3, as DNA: TGTGCCAGCAGCTCGGACAGGATGAACACTGAAGCTTTCTTT. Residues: CASSSDRMNTEAFF.

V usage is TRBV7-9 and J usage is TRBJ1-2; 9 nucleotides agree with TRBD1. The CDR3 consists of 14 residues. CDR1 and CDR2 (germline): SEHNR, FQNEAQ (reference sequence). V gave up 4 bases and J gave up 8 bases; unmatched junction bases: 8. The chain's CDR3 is CASSYGQGTSGYTF. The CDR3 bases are TGTGCCAGCAGCTATGGACAGGGGACGTCGGGCTACACCTTC.

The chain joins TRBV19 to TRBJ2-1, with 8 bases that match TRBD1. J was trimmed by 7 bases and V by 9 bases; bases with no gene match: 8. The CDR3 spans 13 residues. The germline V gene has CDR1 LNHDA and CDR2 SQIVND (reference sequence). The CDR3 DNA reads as TGTGCCAGCGTACGGACAGGGCGGAATGAGCAGTTCTTC. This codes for CASVRTGRNEQFF.

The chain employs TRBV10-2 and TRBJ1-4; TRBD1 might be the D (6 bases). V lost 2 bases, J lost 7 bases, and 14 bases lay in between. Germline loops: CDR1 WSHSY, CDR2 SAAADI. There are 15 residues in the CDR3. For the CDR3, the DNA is TGCGCCAGCAGTGAGGACGGGACAAGGGGTGAAAAACTGTTTTTT. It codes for CASSEDGTRGEKLFF.

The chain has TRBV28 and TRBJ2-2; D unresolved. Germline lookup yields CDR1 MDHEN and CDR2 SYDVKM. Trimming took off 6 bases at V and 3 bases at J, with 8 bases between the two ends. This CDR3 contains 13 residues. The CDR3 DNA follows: TGTGCCAGCAGAGTCCCGGACACCGGGGAGCTGTTTTTT. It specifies CASRVPDTGELFF.

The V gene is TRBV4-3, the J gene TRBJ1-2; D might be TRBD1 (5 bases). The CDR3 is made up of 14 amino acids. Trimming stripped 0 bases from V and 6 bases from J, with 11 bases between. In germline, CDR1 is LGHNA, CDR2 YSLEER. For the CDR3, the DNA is TGCGCCAGCAGCCAAGATAGCAGGGATAATGGCTACACCTTC. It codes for CASSQDSRDNGYTF.

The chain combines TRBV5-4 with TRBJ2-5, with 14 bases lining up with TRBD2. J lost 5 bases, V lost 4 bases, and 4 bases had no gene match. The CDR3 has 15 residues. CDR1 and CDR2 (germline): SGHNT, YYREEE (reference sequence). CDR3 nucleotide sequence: TGTGCCAGCAGCACCAGACTAGCGGGAGGGGAGACCCAGTACTTC. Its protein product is CASSTRLAGGETQYF.

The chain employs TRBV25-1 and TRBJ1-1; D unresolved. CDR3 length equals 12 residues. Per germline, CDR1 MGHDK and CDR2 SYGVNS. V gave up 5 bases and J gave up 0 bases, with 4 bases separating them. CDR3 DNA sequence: TGTGCCAGCAGTTCGGTGAACACTGAAGCTTTCTTT. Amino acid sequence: CASSSVNTEAFF. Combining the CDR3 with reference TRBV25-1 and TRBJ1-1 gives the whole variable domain EADIYQTPRYLVIGTGKKITLECSQTMGHDKMYWYQQDPGMELHLIHYSYGVNSTEKGDLSSESTVSRIRTEHFPLTLESARPSHTSQYLCASSSVNTEAFFGQGTRLTVV.

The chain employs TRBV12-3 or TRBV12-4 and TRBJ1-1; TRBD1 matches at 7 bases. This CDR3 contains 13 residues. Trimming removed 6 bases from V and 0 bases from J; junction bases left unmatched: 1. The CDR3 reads CASRGQLNTEAFF. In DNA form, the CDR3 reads TGTGCCAGCAGGGGACAGTTGAACACTGAAGCTTTCTTT.

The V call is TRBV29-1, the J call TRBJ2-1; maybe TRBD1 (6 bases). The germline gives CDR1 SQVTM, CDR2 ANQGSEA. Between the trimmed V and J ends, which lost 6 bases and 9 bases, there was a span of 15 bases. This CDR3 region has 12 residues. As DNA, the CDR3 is TGCAGCGTGGACCAGGGGCTAAGTGAGCAGTTCTTC. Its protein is CSVDQGLSEQFF.

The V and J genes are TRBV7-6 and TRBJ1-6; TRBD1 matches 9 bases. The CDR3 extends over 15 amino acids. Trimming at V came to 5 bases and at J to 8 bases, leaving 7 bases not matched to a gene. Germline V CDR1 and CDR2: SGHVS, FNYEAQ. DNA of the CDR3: TGTGCCAGCAGCCCCCGGGGACAGGGAGATTCACCCCTCCACTTT. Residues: CASSPRGQGDSPLHF. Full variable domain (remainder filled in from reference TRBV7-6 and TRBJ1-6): GAGVSQSPRYKVTKRGQDVALRCDPISGHVSLYWYRQALGQGPEFLTYFNYEAQQDKSGLPNDRFSAERPEGSISTLTIQRTEQRDSAMYRCASSPRGQGDSPLHFGNGTRLTVT.

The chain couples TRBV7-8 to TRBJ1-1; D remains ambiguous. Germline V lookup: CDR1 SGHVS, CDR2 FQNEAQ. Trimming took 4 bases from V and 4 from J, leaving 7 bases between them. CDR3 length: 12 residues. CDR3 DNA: TGTGCCAGCAGCTCCGGTCGCACTGAAGCTTTCTTT. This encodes CASSSGRTEAFF.

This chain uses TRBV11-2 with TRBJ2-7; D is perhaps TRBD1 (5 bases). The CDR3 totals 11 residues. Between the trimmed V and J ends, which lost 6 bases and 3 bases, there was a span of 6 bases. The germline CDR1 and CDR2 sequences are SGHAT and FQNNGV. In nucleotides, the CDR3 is TGTGCCAGCAGGACAGTCTACGAGCAGTACTTC. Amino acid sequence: CASRTVYEQYF.

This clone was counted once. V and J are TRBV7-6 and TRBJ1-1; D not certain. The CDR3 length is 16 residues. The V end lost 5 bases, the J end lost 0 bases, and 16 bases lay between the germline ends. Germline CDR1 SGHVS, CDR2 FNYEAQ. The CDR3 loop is CASSLSSGLMNTEAFF. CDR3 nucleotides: TGTGCCAGCAGCCTGTCCTCAGGACTGATGAACACTGAAGCTTTCTTT. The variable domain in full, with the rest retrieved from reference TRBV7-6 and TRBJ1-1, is GAGVSQSPRYKVTKRGQDVALRCDPISGHVSLYWYRQALGQGPEFLTYFNYEAQQDKSGLPNDRFSAERPEGSISTLTIQRTEQRDSAMYRCASSLSSGLMNTEAFFGQGTRLTVV.